Reported below is one TCR beta chain. This CDR3 contains 11 residues. V lost 2 bases and J 4 bases, leaving 2 bases between the germline ends. The germline V gene encodes CDR1 ENHRY and CDR2 SYGVKD. The assay was immunoSEQ multiplex PCR, and TCRdb's table has in-frame clones only and misses some. The sample yields about 110,000 clones, more than 90% seen once. The record originates from a study of siplizumab effects on memory and regulatory T cells. Sequencing was done on a sample of CD4+ T cells sorted from blood. The TCR originated in a human donor in good health. The chain recombines TRBV10-3 with TRBJ2-5; no definite D call. CDR3 bases: TGTGCCATCAGTGAGGGAGAGACCCAGTACTTC. Protein product: CAISEGETQYF.